The 12 T cell receptor beta chains reported below all come from one sample, sequenced in a study of response to subunit inactivated influenza vaccine. TCRdb re-called the RT-PCR reads through MiXCR, storing one row per CDR3 protein. The sample holds about 540,000 distinct CDR3 sequences, under 30% seen once. The data also belong to a second study, concerning T cells expressing NK-cell markers. That study reports: Production of TCR beta cDNA relied on 5'RACE template switching with UMIs.

Specimen: CD4+ T cells sorted from PBMCs, collected roughly 12 days after vaccination. These receptors were obtained from a man aged 50-60 years who received an inactivated influenza vaccine.

J is TRBJ2-5 and V is TRBV28, with 10 bases identical to TRBD1. The CDR3 sequence is 15 residues long. Per the germline V gene, CDR1 is MDHEN and CDR2 is SYDVKM. With 1 base clipped from V and 5 bases from J, the junction kept 4 bases outside the gene matches. CDR3 sequence: CASSLSTGGPETQYF. The CDR3 DNA reads as TGTGCCAGCAGTTTATCGACAGGGGGCCCGGAGACCCAGTACTTC.

The chain couples TRBV14 to TRBJ2-7, with 7 positions matching TRBD2. The CDR3 consists of 12 residues. In germline, CDR1 is SGHDN, CDR2 FVKESK. The junction had 8 bases not matched to a gene; V was cut back by 2 bases and J by 13 bases. DNA of the CDR3: TGTGCCAGCAGCCAAAGGGACTACCCTGCATACTTC. Amino acids: CASSQRDYPAYF.

This clonotype showed up just a few times. The chain is built from TRBV6-1 and TRBJ2-7; D is possibly TRBD1 or TRBD2 (5 bases each). The CDR3 is made up of 14 amino acids. The V end was cut by 4 bases, the J end by 2 bases, with 12 bases between. The germline V gene encodes CDR1 MNHNS and CDR2 SASEGT. This CDR3 is CASSVYGATYEQYF. The CDR3 DNA reads TGTGCCAGCAGTGTGTACGGGGCCACCTACGAGCAGTACTTC.

This sequence joins TRBV10-3 and TRBJ2-6; D might be TRBD2 (6 bases). CDR1 is ENHRY and CDR2 is SYGVKD in the germline V gene. This CDR3 comprises 15 residues. Between the trimmed V and J ends, which lost 0 bases and 8 bases, there was a span of 11 bases. For the CDR3, the DNA is TGTGCCATCAGTGAGTCGGTAGGGACTCCCAACGTCCTGACTTTC. Translating gives CAISESVGTPNVLTF.

This clonotype was recorded a few times. This chain connects TRBV12-3 or TRBV12-4 to TRBJ1-5; D unclear. The CDR3 loop spans 14 amino acids. V lost 0 bases, J lost 6 bases, and 9 bases lay in between. The CDR3 sequence: CASSLASGGQPQHF. DNA for the CDR3: TGTGCCAGCAGTTTAGCCTCGGGTGGTCAGCCCCAGCATTTT.

This clonotype was detected only a few times. V is TRBV6-1 and J is TRBJ1-1, with D unresolved. Trimming took 6 bases from V and 4 from J, leaving 9 bases between them. CDR1 MNHNS and CDR2 SASEGT come from the germline V gene. The CDR3 runs 12 residues. CDR3 DNA: TGTGCCAGCAGACAAACCTTCACTGAAGCTTTCTTT. This encodes CASRQTFTEAFF.

This clonotype was observed a few times. The V call is TRBV6-5, the J call TRBJ2-1; 7 positions match TRBD2. Germline V gene sequence: CDR1 MNHEY, CDR2 SVGAGI. With 0 bases clipped from V and 4 bases from J, the junction kept 6 bases outside the gene matches. The CDR3 consists of 16 residues. CDR3 nucleotides: TGTGCCAGCAGTTACTCCGCGAGCGGGACTTACAATGAGCAGTTCTTC. This sequence encodes CASSYSASGTYNEQFF.

This clonotype showed up just a few times. The CDR3 protein is CASSRRGDQQETQYF. The CDR3 DNA sequence: TGCGCCAGCAGTCGCAGGGGGGATCAGCAAGAGACCCAGTACTTC. V usage is TRBV5-1 and J usage is TRBJ2-5; maybe TRBD1 (7 bases). Germline-derived CDR1 and CDR2 are SGHRS and YFSETQ. V shed 5 bases and J shed 2 bases, with 16 bases lying between them. CDR3 size: 15 residues.

The chain recombines TRBV4-1 with TRBJ2-7, with D possibly being TRBD1 (5 bases). CDR3 size: 15 residues. With 1 base removed from V and 2 bases from J, the gap between germline ends came to 12 bases. Per germline, CDR1 MGHRA and CDR2 YSYEKL. The DNA for the CDR3 is TGCGCCAGCAGCCAAGTGTACCAGGGTCCCTACGAGCAGTACTTC. It is translated as CASSQVYQGPYEQYF.

The table lists this clonotype with a few counts. The chain is built from TRBV13 and TRBJ1-2, with 7 bases lining up with TRBD1. Germline V gene sequence: CDR1 PRHDT, CDR2 FYEKMQ (reference sequence). The J segment lost 6 bases and the V segment lost 2 bases, leaving 6 bases of the junction unmatched. This CDR3 contains 14 residues. The CDR3 DNA reads TGTGCCAGCAGCTTAAATAGGGGGCGAAATGGCTACACCTTC. It is translated as CASSLNRGRNGYTF. Supplemented by reference TRBV13 and TRBJ1-2, the full variable domain reads AAGVIQSPRHLIKEKRETATLKCYPIPRHDTVYWYQQGPGQDPQFLISFYEKMQSDKGSIPDRFSAQQFSDYHSELNMSSLELGDSALYFCASSLNRGRNGYTFGSGTRLTVV.

V is TRBV20-1 and J is TRBJ2-7, with D tentatively TRBD2 (5 bases). Deletions cut 0 bases from V and 7 bases from J, with 10 bases between. The CDR3 totals 12 residues. Germline CDR1 is DFQATT and CDR2 is SNEGSKA (reference sequence). CDR3: CSARDPREEQYF. DNA of the CDR3: TGCAGTGCTAGAGATCCCCGGGAAGAGCAGTACTTC.

The chain joins TRBV28 to TRBJ1-6; 10 bases map to TRBD1. The CDR3 consists of 15 residues. Germline CDR1 and CDR2: MDHEN and SYDVKM. V was clipped by 6 bases and J by 4 bases; unmatched bases: 3. In nucleotides, the CDR3 is TGTGCCAGCAGCGAGGGACAGGGGTATAATTCACCCCTCCACTTT. The encoded protein is CASSEGQGYNSPLHF. Using reference TRBV28 and TRBJ1-6 for the parts outside the CDR3, the full variable domain is DVKVTQSSRYLVKRTGEKVFLECVQDMDHENMFWYRQDPGLGLRLIYFSYDVKMKEKGDIPEGYSVSREKKERFSLILESASTNQTSMYLCASSEGQGYNSPLHFGNGTRLTVT.